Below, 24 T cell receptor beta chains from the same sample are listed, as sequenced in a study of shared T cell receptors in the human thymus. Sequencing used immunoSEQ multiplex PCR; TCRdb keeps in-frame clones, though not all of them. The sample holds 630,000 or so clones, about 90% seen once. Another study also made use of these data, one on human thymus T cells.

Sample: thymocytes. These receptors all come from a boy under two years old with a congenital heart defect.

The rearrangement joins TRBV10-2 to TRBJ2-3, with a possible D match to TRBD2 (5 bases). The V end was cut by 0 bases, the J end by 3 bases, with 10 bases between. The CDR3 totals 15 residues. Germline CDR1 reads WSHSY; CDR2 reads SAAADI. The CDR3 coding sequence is TGCGCCAGCAGTGAGTCGAGGAGGAAAACAGATACGCAGTATTTT. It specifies CASSESRRKTDTQYF.

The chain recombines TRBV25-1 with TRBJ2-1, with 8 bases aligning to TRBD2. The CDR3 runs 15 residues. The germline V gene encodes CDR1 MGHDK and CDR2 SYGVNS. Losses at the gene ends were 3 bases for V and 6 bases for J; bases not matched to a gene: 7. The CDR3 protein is CASSERTSRSNEQFF. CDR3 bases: TGTGCCAGCAGTGAGAGGACTAGCAGAAGCAATGAGCAGTTCTTC.

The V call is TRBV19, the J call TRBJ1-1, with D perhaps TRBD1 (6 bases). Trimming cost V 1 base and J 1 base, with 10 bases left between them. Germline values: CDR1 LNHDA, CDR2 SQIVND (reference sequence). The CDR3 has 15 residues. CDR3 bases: TGTGCCAGTAGTATAGCCGAGACAGGGAACACTGAAGCTTTCTTT. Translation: CASSIAETGNTEAFF.

DNA for the CDR3: TGTGCCAGCAGCTCGGCCCCCGGGACAGGGTACAATGAGCAGTTCTTC. Translation: CASSSAPGTGYNEQFF. The chain recombines TRBV5-6 with TRBJ2-1; 9 nucleotides match TRBD1. The J segment lost 4 bases and the V segment lost 3 bases, leaving 8 bases of the junction unmatched. This CDR3 is 16 amino acids long. Germline loops: CDR1 SGHDT, CDR2 YYEEEE.

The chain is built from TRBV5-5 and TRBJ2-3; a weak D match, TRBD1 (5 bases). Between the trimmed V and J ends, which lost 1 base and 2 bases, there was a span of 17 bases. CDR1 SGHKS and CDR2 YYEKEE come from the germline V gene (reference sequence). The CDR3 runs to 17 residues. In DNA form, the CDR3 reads TGTGCCAGCAGCTTGATTTGTTGGGCCAGGGCCACAGATACGCAGTATTTT. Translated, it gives CASSLICWARATDTQYF.

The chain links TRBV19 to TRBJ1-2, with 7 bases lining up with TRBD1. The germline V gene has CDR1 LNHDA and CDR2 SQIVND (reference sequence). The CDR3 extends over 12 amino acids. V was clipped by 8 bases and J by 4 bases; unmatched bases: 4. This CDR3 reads CASWDSLYGYTF. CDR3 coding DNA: TGTGCCAGTTGGGACAGTCTCTATGGCTACACCTTC. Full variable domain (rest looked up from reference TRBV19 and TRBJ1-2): DGGITQSPKYLFRKEGQNVTLSCEQNLNHDAMYWYRQDPGQGLRLIYYSQIVNDFQKGDIAEGYSVSREKKESFPLTVTSAQKNPTAFYLCASWDSLYGYTFGSGTRLTVV.

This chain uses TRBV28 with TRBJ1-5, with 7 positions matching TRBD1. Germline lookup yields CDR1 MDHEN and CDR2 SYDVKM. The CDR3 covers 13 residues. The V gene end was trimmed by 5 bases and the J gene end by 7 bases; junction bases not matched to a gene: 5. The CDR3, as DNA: TGTGCCAGCAGTGACAGGGCTCGCCAGCCCCAGCATTTT. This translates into CASSDRARQPQHF.

CDR3 bases: TGCGCCAGCAGCCAAGTCGCTGCCGGGACTACCTACGAGCAGTACTTC. Translation gives CASSQVAAGTTYEQYF. The rearrangement uses TRBV4-3 and TRBJ2-7; TRBD2 aligns across 7 bases. Germline V gives CDR1 LGHNA, CDR2 YSLEER. V was pared by 1 base and J by 2 bases, with 8 bases of the junction left unmatched. This CDR3 spans 16 amino acids.

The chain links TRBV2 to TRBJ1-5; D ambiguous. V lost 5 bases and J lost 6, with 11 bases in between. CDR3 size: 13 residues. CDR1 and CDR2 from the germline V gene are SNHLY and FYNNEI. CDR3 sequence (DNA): TGTGCCAGCAGTAGCGCCATTCCTCAGCCCCAGCATTTT. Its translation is CASSSAIPQPQHF.

The CDR3 nucleotides read TGTGCCAGCAGTTTCCCGGGTCTACTCAATCAGCCCCAGCATTTT. It is translated as CASSFPGLLNQPQHF. V gene TRBV28 combines with J gene TRBJ1-5; D call uncertain. The CDR3 spans 15 residues. Germline V gives CDR1 MDHEN, CDR2 SYDVKM. Trimming stripped 3 bases from V and 3 bases from J, with 12 bases between. Full variable domain (remainder filled in from reference TRBV28 and TRBJ1-5): DVKVTQSSRYLVKRTGEKVFLECVQDMDHENMFWYRQDPGLGLRLIYFSYDVKMKEKGDIPEGYSVSREKKERFSLILESASTNQTSMYLCASSFPGLLNQPQHFGDGTRLSIL.

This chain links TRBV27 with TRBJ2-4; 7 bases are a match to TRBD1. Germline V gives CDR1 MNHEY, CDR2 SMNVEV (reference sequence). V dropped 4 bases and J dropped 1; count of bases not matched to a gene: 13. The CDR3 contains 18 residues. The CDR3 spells CASSYSVTGMGAKNIQYF. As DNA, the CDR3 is TGTGCCAGCAGTTACTCCGTGACAGGGATGGGGGCCAAAAACATTCAGTACTTC.

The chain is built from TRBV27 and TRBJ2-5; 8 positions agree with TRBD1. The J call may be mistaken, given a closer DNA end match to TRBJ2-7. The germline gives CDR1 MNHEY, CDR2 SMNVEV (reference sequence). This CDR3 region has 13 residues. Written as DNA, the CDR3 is TGTGCCAGCAGTTTGGACAGGGCCCACGAGCAGTACTTC. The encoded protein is CASSLDRAHEQYF.

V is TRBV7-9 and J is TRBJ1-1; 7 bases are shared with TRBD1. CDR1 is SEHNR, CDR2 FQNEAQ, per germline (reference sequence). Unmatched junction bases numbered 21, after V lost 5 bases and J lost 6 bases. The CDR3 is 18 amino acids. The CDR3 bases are TGTGCCAGCAGCCCACCACCATACGACAGGGCCTATGGGGCTGAAGCTTTCTTT. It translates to CASSPPPYDRAYGAEAFF.

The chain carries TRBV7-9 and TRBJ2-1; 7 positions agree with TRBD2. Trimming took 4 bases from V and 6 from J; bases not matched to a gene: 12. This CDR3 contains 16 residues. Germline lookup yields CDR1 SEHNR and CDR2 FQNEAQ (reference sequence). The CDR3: CASSSAFGEGPNEQFF. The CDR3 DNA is TGTGCCAGCAGCTCCGCGTTTGGGGAGGGCCCCAATGAGCAGTTCTTC.

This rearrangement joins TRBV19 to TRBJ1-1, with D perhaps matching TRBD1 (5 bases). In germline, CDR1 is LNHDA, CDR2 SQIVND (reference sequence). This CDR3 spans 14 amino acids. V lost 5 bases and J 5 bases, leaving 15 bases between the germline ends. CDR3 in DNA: TGTGCCAGTAGTCCGGACAAGAGCGATACTGAAGCTTTCTTT. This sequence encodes CASSPDKSDTEAFF.

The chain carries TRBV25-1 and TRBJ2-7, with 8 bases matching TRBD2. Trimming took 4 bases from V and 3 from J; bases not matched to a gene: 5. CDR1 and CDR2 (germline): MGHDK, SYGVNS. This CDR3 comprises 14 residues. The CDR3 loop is CASSGSGGVYEQYF. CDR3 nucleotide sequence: TGTGCCAGCAGTGGCTCGGGGGGGGTCTACGAGCAGTACTTC.

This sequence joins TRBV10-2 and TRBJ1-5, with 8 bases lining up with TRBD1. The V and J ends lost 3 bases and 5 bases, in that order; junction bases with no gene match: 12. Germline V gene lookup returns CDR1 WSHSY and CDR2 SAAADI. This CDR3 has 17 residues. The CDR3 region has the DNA TGCGCCAGCAGTGAACCTACAGGGGGGGAAGAAGATCAGCCCCAGCATTTT. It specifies CASSEPTGGEEDQPQHF.

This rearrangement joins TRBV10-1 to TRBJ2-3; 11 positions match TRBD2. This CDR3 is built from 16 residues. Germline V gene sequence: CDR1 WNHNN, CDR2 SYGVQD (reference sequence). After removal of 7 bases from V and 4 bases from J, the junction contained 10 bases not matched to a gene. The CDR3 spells CASNRKLAGEADTQYF. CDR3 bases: TGCGCCAGCAATAGAAAACTAGCGGGAGAAGCAGATACGCAGTATTTT.

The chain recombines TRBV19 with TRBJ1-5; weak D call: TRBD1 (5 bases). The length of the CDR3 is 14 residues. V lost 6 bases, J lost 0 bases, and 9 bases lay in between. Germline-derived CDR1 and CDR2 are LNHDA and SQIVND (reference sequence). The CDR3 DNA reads TGTGCCAGTAGGGACATTTTTAGCAATCAGCCCCAGCATTTT. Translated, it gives CASRDIFSNQPQHF.

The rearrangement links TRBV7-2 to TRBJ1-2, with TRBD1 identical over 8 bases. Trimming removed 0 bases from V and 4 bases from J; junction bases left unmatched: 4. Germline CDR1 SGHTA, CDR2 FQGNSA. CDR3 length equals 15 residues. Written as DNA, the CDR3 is TGTGCCAGCAGCTTAGCGACCGGGACAGGCTATGGCTACACCTTC. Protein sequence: CASSLATGTGYGYTF.

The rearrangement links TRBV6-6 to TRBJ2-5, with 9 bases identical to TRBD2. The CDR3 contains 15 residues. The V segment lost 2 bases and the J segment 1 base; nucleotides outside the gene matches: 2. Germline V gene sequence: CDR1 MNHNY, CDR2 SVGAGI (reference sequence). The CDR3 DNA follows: TGTGCCAGCAGTTACGAGACTAGCGGCCAAGAGACCCAGTACTTC. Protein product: CASSYETSGQETQYF.

Here the CDR3 DNA reads TGTGCCAGCAGGCTATCGAGCGGGACAACGAATCAGCCCCAGCATTTT. Translating gives CASRLSSGTTNQPQHF. The chain has TRBV5-6 and TRBJ1-5; D perhaps matches TRBD1 (6 bases). This CDR3 region has 16 residues. With 5 bases removed from V and 4 bases from J, the gap between germline ends came to 19 bases. Germline loops: CDR1 SGHDT, CDR2 YYEEEE.

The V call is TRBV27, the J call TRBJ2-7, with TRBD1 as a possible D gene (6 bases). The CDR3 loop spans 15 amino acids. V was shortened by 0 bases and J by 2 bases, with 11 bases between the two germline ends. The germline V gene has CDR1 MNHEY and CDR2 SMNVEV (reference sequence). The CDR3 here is CASSLSGDKAYEQYF. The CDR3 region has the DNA TGTGCCAGCAGTTTATCAGGGGACAAAGCCTACGAGCAGTACTTC.

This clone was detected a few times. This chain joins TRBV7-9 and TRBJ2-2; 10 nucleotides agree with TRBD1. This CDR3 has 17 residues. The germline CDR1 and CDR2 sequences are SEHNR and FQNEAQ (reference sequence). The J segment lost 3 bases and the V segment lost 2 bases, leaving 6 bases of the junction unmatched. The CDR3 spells CASSLRFGTGDTGELFF. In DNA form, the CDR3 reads TGTGCCAGCAGCTTAAGGTTTGGGACAGGGGACACCGGGGAGCTGTTTTTT.